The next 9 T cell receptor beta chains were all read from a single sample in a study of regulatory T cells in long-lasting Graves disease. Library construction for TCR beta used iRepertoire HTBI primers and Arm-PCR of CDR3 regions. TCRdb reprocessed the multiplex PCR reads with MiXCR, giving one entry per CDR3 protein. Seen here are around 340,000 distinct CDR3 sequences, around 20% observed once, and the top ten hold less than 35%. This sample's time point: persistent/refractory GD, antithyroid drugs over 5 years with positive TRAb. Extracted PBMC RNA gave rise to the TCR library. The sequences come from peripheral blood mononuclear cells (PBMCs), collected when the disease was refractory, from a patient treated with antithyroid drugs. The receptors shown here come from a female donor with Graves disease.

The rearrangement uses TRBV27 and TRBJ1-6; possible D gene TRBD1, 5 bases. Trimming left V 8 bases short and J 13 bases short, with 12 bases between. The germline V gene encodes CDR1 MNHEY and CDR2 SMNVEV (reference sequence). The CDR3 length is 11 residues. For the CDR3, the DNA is TGTGCCAGCGGCATCGGGGGTCCCCTCCACTTT. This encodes CASGIGGPLHF.

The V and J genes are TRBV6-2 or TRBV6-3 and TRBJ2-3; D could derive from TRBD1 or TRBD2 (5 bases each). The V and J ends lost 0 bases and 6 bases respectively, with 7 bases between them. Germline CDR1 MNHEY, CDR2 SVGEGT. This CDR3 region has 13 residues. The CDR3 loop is CASSYSGTDTQYF. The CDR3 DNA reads TGTGCCAGCAGTTACTCAGGGACCGATACGCAGTATTTT.

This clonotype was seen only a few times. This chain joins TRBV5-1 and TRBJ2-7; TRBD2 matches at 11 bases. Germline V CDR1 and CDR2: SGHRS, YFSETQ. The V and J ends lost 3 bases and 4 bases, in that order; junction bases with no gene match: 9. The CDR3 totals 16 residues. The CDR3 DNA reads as TGCGCCAGCAGCTGGCCACTAGCGGGAGAACGGTACGAGCAGTACTTC. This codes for CASSWPLAGERYEQYF.

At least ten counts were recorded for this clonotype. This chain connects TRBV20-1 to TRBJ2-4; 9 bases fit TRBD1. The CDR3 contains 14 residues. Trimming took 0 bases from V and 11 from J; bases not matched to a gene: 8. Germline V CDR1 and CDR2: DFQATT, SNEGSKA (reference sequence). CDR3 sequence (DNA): TGCAGTGCTAGAGATAGTTGGACAGGGGAATTTCAGTACTTC. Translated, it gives CSARDSWTGEFQYF.

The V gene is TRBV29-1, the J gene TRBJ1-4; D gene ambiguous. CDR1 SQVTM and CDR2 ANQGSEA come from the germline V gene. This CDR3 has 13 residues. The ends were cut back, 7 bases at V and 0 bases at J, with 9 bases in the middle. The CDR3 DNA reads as TGCAGCGGCCGGGCCCCAACTAATGAAAAACTGTTTTTT. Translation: CSGRAPTNEKLFF.

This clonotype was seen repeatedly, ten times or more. The CDR3 nucleotides are TGTGCCAGCAGTCTTGAGGGAGATACGCAGTATTTT. Amino acids: CASSLEGDTQYF. The chain employs TRBV11-2 and TRBJ2-3, with D possibly matching TRBD2 (5 bases). The CDR3 is made up of 12 amino acids. Germline V gives CDR1 SGHAT, CDR2 FQNNGV. V gave up 6 bases and J gave up 5 bases, with 9 bases separating them.

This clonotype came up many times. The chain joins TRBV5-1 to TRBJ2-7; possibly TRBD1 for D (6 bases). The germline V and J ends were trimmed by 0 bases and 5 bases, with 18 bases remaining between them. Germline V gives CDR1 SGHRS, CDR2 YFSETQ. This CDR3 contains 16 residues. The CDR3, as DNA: TGCGCCAGCAGCTTGGGACAGGCGGCTAGCAGGGACGAGCAGTACTTC. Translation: CASSLGQAASRDEQYF. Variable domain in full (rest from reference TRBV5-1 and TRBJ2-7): KAGVTQTPRYLIKTRGQQVTLSCSPISGHRSVSWYQQTPGQGLQFLFEYFSETQRNKGNFPGRFSGRQFSNSRSEMNVSTLELGDSALYLCASSLGQAASRDEQYFGPGTRLTVT.

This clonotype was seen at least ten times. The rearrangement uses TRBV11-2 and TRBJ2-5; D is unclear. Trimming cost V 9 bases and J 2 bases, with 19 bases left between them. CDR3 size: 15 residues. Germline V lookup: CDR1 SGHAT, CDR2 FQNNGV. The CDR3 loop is CASVKGLLPQETQYF. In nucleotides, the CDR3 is TGTGCCAGTGTGAAGGGCCTTTTGCCTCAAGAGACCCAGTACTTC.

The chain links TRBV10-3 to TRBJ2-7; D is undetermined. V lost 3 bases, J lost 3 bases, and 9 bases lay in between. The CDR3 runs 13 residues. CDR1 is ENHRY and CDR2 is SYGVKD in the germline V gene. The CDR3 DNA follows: TGTGCCATCAGTGACCCGGACCACTACGAGCAGTACTTC. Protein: CAISDPDHYEQYF.